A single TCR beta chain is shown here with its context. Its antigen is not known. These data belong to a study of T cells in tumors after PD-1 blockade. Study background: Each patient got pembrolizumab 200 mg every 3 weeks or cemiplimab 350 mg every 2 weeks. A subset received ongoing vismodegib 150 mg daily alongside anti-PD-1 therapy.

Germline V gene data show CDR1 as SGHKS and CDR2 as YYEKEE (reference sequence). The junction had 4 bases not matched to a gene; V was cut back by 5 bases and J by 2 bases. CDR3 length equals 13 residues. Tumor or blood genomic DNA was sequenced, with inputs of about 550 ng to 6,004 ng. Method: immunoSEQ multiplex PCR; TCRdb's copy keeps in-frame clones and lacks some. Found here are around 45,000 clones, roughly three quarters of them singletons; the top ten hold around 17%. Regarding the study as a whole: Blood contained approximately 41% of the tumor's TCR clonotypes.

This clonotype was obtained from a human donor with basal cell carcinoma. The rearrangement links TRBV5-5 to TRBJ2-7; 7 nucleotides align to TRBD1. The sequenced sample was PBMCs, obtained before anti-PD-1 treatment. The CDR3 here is CASRGTVPYEQYF. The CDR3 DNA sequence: TGTGCCAGCAGAGGGACAGTTCCCTACGAGCAGTACTTC.